Below, 32 T cell receptor beta chains from the same sample are listed, as sequenced in a study of cytomegalovirus exposure and HLA in healthy donors. Profiling relied on immunoSEQ multiplex PCR, and the TCRdb table lists in-frame clones only, not all of them. This table holds roughly 130,000 clones, roughly 89% found once. The sample taken for sequencing was PBMCs. These receptors all come from a woman between 18 and 29 years old in good health and CMV-seropositive.

The chain combines TRBV7-3 with TRBJ2-1; D might be TRBD2 (5 bases). The CDR3 loop spans 15 amino acids. Trimming shortened V by 2 bases and J by 6 bases, and 14 bases separated the two germline ends. The germline V gene encodes CDR1 SGHTA and CDR2 FQGTGA. The CDR3 loop is CASSLYPLGGNEQFF. The CDR3 DNA reads TGTGCCAGCAGCTTATATCCCCTCGGAGGCAATGAGCAGTTCTTC.

The chain has TRBV5-1 and TRBJ2-7, with 7 bases identical to TRBD1. CDR3 length equals 15 residues. From germline, CDR1 is SGHRS and CDR2 YFSETQ. V shed 0 bases and J 3 bases; nucleotides not matched to a gene: 6. The CDR3 sequence: CASSLAGRGSYEQYF. DNA for the CDR3: TGCGCCAGCAGCTTGGCCGGCAGGGGGAGCTACGAGCAGTACTTC.

The V call is TRBV7-3, the J call TRBJ2-3; 8 bases match TRBD1. Germline CDR1 and CDR2: SGHTA and FQGTGA. J was trimmed by 8 bases and V by 2 bases; bases with no gene match: 9. The CDR3 covers 15 residues. The CDR3 is CASSLLGQEIGTQYF. The DNA of the CDR3 is TGTGCCAGCAGCTTATTGGGACAGGAGATTGGTACGCAGTATTTT.

This clone has only one observation. This chain joins TRBV28 and TRBJ2-6; the D gene is possibly TRBD2 (7 bases). Between the trimmed V and J ends, which lost 4 bases and 1 base, there was a span of 14 bases. This CDR3 has 17 residues. The germline V gene encodes CDR1 MDHEN and CDR2 SYDVKM. The CDR3 loop is CASSYQGRGSGANVLTF. DNA of the CDR3: TGTGCCAGCAGTTACCAGGGGAGGGGGTCTGGGGCCAACGTCCTGACTTTC.

The rearrangement joins TRBV21-1 to TRBJ2-2; the D call TRBD2 from the table was never checked on the DNA. TRBV21-1 is a listed pseudogene. This CDR3 comprises 16 residues. The DNA for the CDR3 is TGTGCCAGCAGCAAAGGAAGCGGGGAGAACACCGGGGAGCTGTTTTTT. Encoded protein: CASSKGSGENTGELFF.

The V and J genes are TRBV6-1 and TRBJ1-5, with D perhaps matching TRBD1 (5 bases). V lost 6 bases, J lost 7 bases, and 19 bases lay in between. Germline V gives CDR1 MNHNS, CDR2 SASEGT. There are 15 residues in the CDR3. The CDR3 nucleotides are TGTGCCAGCAGGACCGGTGGGGCGCGTAGGCAGCCCCAGCATTTT. As protein: CASRTGGARRQPQHF.

This clone was observed a single time. The rearrangement joins TRBV4-1 to TRBJ2-7, with 8 bases lining up with TRBD1. CDR1 is MGHRA and CDR2 is YSYEKL in the germline V gene. V shed 0 bases, J shed 5 bases, and the junction held 3 bases outside the gene matches. The CDR3 has 14 residues. The CDR3 spells CASSQEDRGDEQYF. The CDR3 DNA sequence: TGCGCCAGCAGCCAAGAAGACAGGGGTGACGAGCAGTACTTC.

The V and J genes are TRBV7-3 and TRBJ2-3, with a tentative D call TRBD2 (5 bases). Germline values: CDR1 SGHTA, CDR2 FQGTGA. This CDR3 spans 15 amino acids. V was clipped by 1 base and J by 0 bases, with 8 bases between them. CDR3 region: CASSLIASSTDTQYF. The CDR3 region has the DNA TGTGCCAGCAGCTTAATAGCGTCTAGCACAGATACGCAGTATTTT.

This chain connects TRBV5-1 to TRBJ1-1; 9 nucleotides agree with TRBD1. The CDR3 loop spans 17 amino acids. CDR1 and CDR2 (germline): SGHRS, YFSETQ. With 2 bases clipped from V and 11 bases from J, the junction kept 19 bases outside the gene matches. This CDR3 is CASSFLDTGQGSGRAFF. CDR3 in DNA: TGCGCCAGCAGCTTCCTGGATACCGGACAGGGGTCGGGTAGGGCTTTCTTT.

The rearrangement uses TRBV9 and TRBJ2-2; D perhaps matches TRBD1 (6 bases). Trimming left V 4 bases short and J 0 bases short, with 13 bases between. The CDR3 covers 16 residues. CDR1 is SGDLS, CDR2 YYNGEE, per germline. The CDR3 sequence is CASSPRDTANTGELFF. The CDR3 bases are TGTGCCAGCAGCCCCCGGGACACAGCGAACACCGGGGAGCTGTTTTTT. Variable domain in full (rest from reference TRBV9 and TRBJ2-2): DSGVTQTPKHLITATGQRVTLRCSPRSGDLSVYWYQQSLDQGLQFLIQYYNGEERAKGNILERFSAQQFPDLHSELNLSSLELGDSALYFCASSPRDTANTGELFFGEGSRLTVL.

V usage is TRBV2 and J usage is TRBJ1-1, with 10 bases lining up with TRBD1. Germline V lookup: CDR1 SNHLY, CDR2 FYNNEI. V trimming: 7 bases; J trimming: 5 bases; junction bases outside the gene matches: 7. CDR3 length: 14 residues. CDR3 sequence reads: CASIRDRGGTEAFF. CDR3 coding DNA: TGTGCCAGCATCCGGGACAGGGGAGGGACTGAAGCTTTCTTT.

The CDR3 sequence: CASSVEVDKGEAFF. The CDR3 DNA sequence: TGTGCCAGCAGCGTAGAGGTAGACAAAGGTGAAGCTTTCTTT. The V call is TRBV9, the J call TRBJ1-1; D not resolved. Germline V gives CDR1 SGDLS, CDR2 YYNGEE. This CDR3 spans 14 amino acids. Trimming took off 0 bases at V and 7 bases at J, with 13 bases between the two ends.

V gene TRBV5-4 combines with J gene TRBJ2-1, with TRBD2 identical over 8 bases. After removal of 6 bases from V and 7 bases from J, the junction contained 9 bases not matched to a gene. Germline CDR1 SGHNT, CDR2 YYREEE (reference sequence). This CDR3 has 14 amino acids. CDR3 bases: TGTGCCAGCACCGCGGGGGGCCGGGGTAATGAGCAGTTCTTC. This translates into CASTAGGRGNEQFF.

This chain joins TRBV7-2 and TRBJ2-7; D possibly corresponds to TRBD2 (7 bases). The CDR3 covers 14 residues. CDR1 SGHTA and CDR2 FQGNSA come from the germline V gene. Between the trimmed V and J ends, which lost 2 bases and 3 bases, there was a span of 11 bases. The CDR3 protein is CASSLRGAIYEQYF. CDR3 in DNA: TGTGCCAGCAGCTTACGGGGGGCCATCTACGAGCAGTACTTC.

The table lists this clone with a count of one. J is TRBJ1-2 and V is TRBV7-5. TRBV7-5 is a pseudogene locus. The CDR3 runs to 16 residues. CDR3 protein: CARNKPPGEANYGYTF. The CDR3 DNA sequence: TGTGCCAGAAACAAACCCCCGGGGGAGGCGAACTATGGCTACACCTTC.

V is TRBV23-1 and J is TRBJ2-7; 7 bases are shared with TRBD1. TRBV23-1 is designated an ORF whose function remains uncertain. V shed 3 bases, J shed 3 bases, and the junction held 11 bases outside the gene matches. This CDR3 has 16 amino acids. This CDR3 is CASSQCRDSLSYEQYF. CDR3 coding DNA: TGCGCCAGCAGTCAGTGCCGGGACAGCCTCAGCTACGAGCAGTACTTC.

The chain recombines TRBV9 with TRBJ2-5; TRBD2 agrees at 8 bases. Germline CDR1 is SGDLS and CDR2 is YYNGEE. The CDR3 is 14 amino acids. The ends lost 2 bases at V and 3 bases at J; junction bases unmatched: 3. The CDR3 is CASSVQGLEETQYF. CDR3 DNA sequence: TGTGCCAGCAGCGTCCAGGGACTAGAAGAGACCCAGTACTTC.

The chain carries TRBV9 and TRBJ2-7; tentative D call: TRBD2 (6 bases). Germline loops: CDR1 SGDLS, CDR2 YYNGEE. Trimming stripped 4 bases from V and 6 bases from J, with 17 bases between. The CDR3 runs 14 residues. DNA for the CDR3: TGTGCCAGCAGCTCACACCCTAGGAGGGCCGAGCAGTACTTC. Translated: CASSSHPRRAEQYF.

V usage is TRBV9 and J usage is TRBJ2-2; TRBD1 agrees at 9 bases. CDR1 and CDR2 from the germline V gene are SGDLS and YYNGEE. The CDR3 runs 15 residues. V dropped 6 bases and J dropped 4; count of bases not matched to a gene: 7. In nucleotides, the CDR3 is TGTGCCAGCACCTGGACAGGGGTCCCCACCGGGGAGCTGTTTTTT. Encoded protein: CASTWTGVPTGELFF.

The chain uses TRBV6-5 and TRBJ1-4; D not certain. V was clipped by 6 bases and J by 6 bases, with 14 bases between them. The germline gives CDR1 MNHEY, CDR2 SVGAGI. The CDR3 totals 14 residues. Here the CDR3 DNA reads TGTGCCAGCAGCTCCGGACGGGGTCATGAAAAACTGTTTTTT. Protein product: CASSSGRGHEKLFF.

This chain connects TRBV19 to TRBJ1-2; 7 bases match TRBD1. V shed 5 bases, J shed 9 bases, and the junction held 6 bases outside the gene matches. The CDR3 spans 12 residues. Germline-derived CDR1 and CDR2 are LNHDA and SQIVND (reference sequence). The CDR3 nucleotides are TGTGCCAGTAGTGCCAACAGGGGAAGCTACACCTTC. It encodes CASSANRGSYTF.

The rearrangement links TRBV5-4 to TRBJ2-2, with TRBD2 matching over 14 bases. Germline V gives CDR1 SGHNT, CDR2 YYREEE (reference sequence). The CDR3 runs 17 residues. V trimming: 5 bases; J trimming: 6 bases; junction bases outside the gene matches: 9. The CDR3 protein is CASRSTSGGAIPGELFF. The CDR3 DNA follows: TGTGCCAGCAGATCGACTAGCGGGGGGGCAATTCCCGGGGAGCTGTTTTTT.

This clone is a singleton in its sample. V and J are TRBV7-2 and TRBJ2-1; 9 bases line up with TRBD1. The germline gives CDR1 SGHTA, CDR2 FQGNSA. This CDR3 is 14 amino acids long. The ends lost 5 bases at V and 7 bases at J; junction bases unmatched: 6. CDR3 sequence (DNA): TGTGCCAGCAGCCCAGGGACAGGGAATAATGAGCAGTTCTTC. It specifies CASSPGTGNNEQFF. Variable domain in full (rest from reference TRBV7-2 and TRBJ2-1): GAGVSQSPSNKVTEKGKDVELRCDPISGHTALYWYRQSLGQGLEFLIYFQGNSAPDKSGLPSDRFSAERTGGSVSTLTIQRTQQEDSAVYLCASSPGTGNNEQFFGPGTRLTVL.

The chain carries TRBV19 and TRBJ1-2, with no clear D. Germline assignment: CDR1 LNHDA and CDR2 SQIVND (reference sequence). The V gene lost 4 bases and the J gene lost 2 bases, with 14 bases spanning the gap. The CDR3 totals 15 residues. The CDR3 DNA is TGTGCCAGTAGTACCCGGCAGACTAGAAACTATGGCTACACCTTC. Translated: CASSTRQTRNYGYTF.

The chain couples TRBV29-1 to TRBJ2-2, with 9 bases matching TRBD2. Trimming at V came to 1 base and at J to 4 bases, leaving 1 base not matched to a gene. CDR3 size: 14 residues. The germline gives CDR1 SQVTM, CDR2 ANQGSEA. This chain's CDR3 is CSVEASGATGELFF. The CDR3 DNA is TGCAGCGTTGAAGCTAGCGGGGCCACCGGGGAGCTGTTTTTT.

The chain employs TRBV7-2 and TRBJ1-6, with 9 nucleotides matching TRBD1. Losses at the gene ends were 5 bases for V and 7 bases for J; bases not matched to a gene: 6. The CDR3 consists of 15 residues. Looked up from germline, CDR1 is SGHTA and CDR2 is FQGNSA. The CDR3 is CASSPYRGQNSPLHF. The CDR3 DNA reads TGTGCCAGCAGCCCCTACAGGGGGCAAAATTCACCCCTCCACTTT.

The chain uses TRBV7-3 and TRBJ2-1; 9 nucleotides line up with TRBD2. The CDR3 consists of 18 residues. Germline CDR1 and CDR2: SGHTA and FQGTGA. V lost 5 bases, J lost 5 bases, and 16 bases stayed unmatched. CDR3 protein: CASSPRLFAGGPDNEQFF. The DNA for the CDR3 is TGTGCCAGCAGCCCCCGGCTTTTTGCGGGGGGGCCGGACAATGAGCAGTTCTTC.

The chain has TRBV11-3 and TRBJ1-4, with TRBD1 as a possible D gene (6 bases). Trimming took off 5 bases at V and 10 bases at J, with 29 bases between the two ends. The CDR3 totals 18 residues. In germline, CDR1 is SGHNT, CDR2 YENEEA. The CDR3 DNA reads as TGTGCCAGCAGCCTTGGACAGAGAGCAAAACCAACAAAAATAAAACTGTTTTTT. This translates into CASSLGQRAKPTKIKLFF. Drawing the rest from reference TRBV11-3 and TRBJ1-4, the complete variable domain is EAGVVQSPRYKIIEKKQPVAFWCNPISGHNTLYWYLQNLGQGPELLIRYENEEAVDDSQLPKDRFSAERLKGVDSTLKIQPAELGDSAVYLCASSLGQRAKPTKIKLFFGSGTQLSVL.

The V call is TRBV7-3, the J call TRBJ1-1; D gene ambiguous. V was clipped by 2 bases and J by 4 bases, with 8 bases between them. Germline-derived CDR1 and CDR2 are SGHTA and FQGTGA. The CDR3 is 13 amino acids. Written as DNA, the CDR3 is TGTGCCAGCAGCTTAGAGGGTAGCACTGAAGCTTTCTTT. This translates into CASSLEGSTEAFF.

This clone was seen once. This chain uses TRBV19 with TRBJ1-5; TRBD1 matches at 7 bases. Looked up from germline, CDR1 is LNHDA and CDR2 is SQIVND (reference sequence). The V segment lost 7 bases and the J segment 4 bases; nucleotides outside the gene matches: 10. The CDR3 is 15 residues long. The CDR3 spells CASTESTGRNQPQHF. The CDR3 DNA reads as TGTGCCAGTACCGAATCGACAGGGCGGAATCAGCCCCAGCATTTT.

Here the CDR3 DNA reads TGCGCCAGCAGCCTTCGGGCCCAGGGAAATCAGCCCCAGCATTTT. Translated, it gives CASSLRAQGNQPQHF. The J gene is TRBJ1-5, the V gene TRBV4-1; a possible D gene is TRBD1 (5 bases). The V end lost 4 bases, the J end lost 4 bases, and 14 bases lay between the germline ends. The CDR3 totals 15 residues. Germline V gene sequence: CDR1 MGHRA, CDR2 YSYEKL.

The genes are TRBV9 and TRBJ2-1; D perhaps matches TRBD2 (6 bases). There are 18 residues in the CDR3. The V and J ends lost 0 bases and 5 bases respectively, with 21 bases between them. In germline, CDR1 is SGDLS, CDR2 YYNGEE. CDR3 DNA sequence: TGTGCCAGCAGCGTAGCTCCCGTGGCGGAGGGCTCTCACAATGAGCAGTTCTTC. Translated: CASSVAPVAEGSHNEQFF.